Listed here are 14 T cell receptor beta chains from one sample, sequenced in a study of T-cell reconstitution after alpha-beta-depleted transplantation in children. Molecular barcoding with unique molecular identifiers was used for the TCRbeta library. TCRdb reprocessed the PCR reads via MiXCR and lists one record per CDR3 protein. This sample has hundreds of thousands of distinct CDR3 sequences, with roughly 17% found just once. Sample: PBMCs, mostly from graft donor cells, taken 360 days after TCRalphabeta/CD19-depleted stem cell transplant. The receptors come from a boy in the first two years of life who had a stem cell transplant for Wiskott-Aldrich syndrome, so the T cells may come from the graft donor.

The chain is built from TRBV6-1 and TRBJ2-7, with 9 bases identical to TRBD1. This CDR3 contains 17 residues. Germline loops: CDR1 MNHNS, CDR2 SASEGT. The ends lost 5 bases at V and 0 bases at J; junction bases unmatched: 11. The CDR3 spells CASSNTGTGIPSYEQYF. The CDR3 bases are TGTGCCAGCAGTAATACCGGGACAGGGATTCCCTCCTACGAGCAGTACTTC.

This chain joins TRBV4-1 and TRBJ2-7; a possible D gene is TRBD2 (6 bases). V shed 0 bases and J shed 6 bases, with 15 bases lying between them. CDR1 and CDR2 from the germline V gene are MGHRA and YSYEKL. This CDR3 is built from 15 residues. CDR3 sequence: CASSQDIIWGVEQYF. CDR3 sequence (DNA): TGCGCCAGCAGCCAAGATATAATTTGGGGGGTCGAGCAGTACTTC.

The V gene is TRBV13, the J gene TRBJ2-5; D gene unclear. CDR1 is PRHDT, CDR2 FYEKMQ, per germline (reference sequence). With 5 bases removed from V and 1 base from J, the gap between germline ends came to 11 bases. CDR3 length: 14 residues. CDR3 sequence: CASSVRRFQETQYF. As DNA, the CDR3 is TGTGCCAGCAGCGTGAGGCGGTTCCAAGAGACCCAGTACTTC. Full variable domain (missing parts from reference TRBV13 and TRBJ2-5): AAGVIQSPRHLIKEKRETATLKCYPIPRHDTVYWYQQGPGQDPQFLISFYEKMQSDKGSIPDRFSAQQFSDYHSELNMSSLELGDSALYFCASSVRRFQETQYFGPGTRLLVL.

The sample holds a few counts of this clonotype. The chain joins TRBV3-1 to TRBJ2-5, with D perhaps being TRBD1 or TRBD2 (7 bases each). This CDR3 is 17 amino acids long. The V end lost 2 bases, the J end lost 2 bases, and 18 bases lay between the germline ends. Germline V gene lookup returns CDR1 LGHDT and CDR2 YNNKEL (reference sequence). The CDR3 region is CASSQPNREGAQETQYF. The CDR3 coding sequence is TGTGCCAGCAGCCAACCCAACAGGGAGGGGGCACAAGAGACCCAGTACTTC.

The chain carries TRBV5-5 and TRBJ2-7; no firm D call. CDR3 length: 15 residues. V lost 3 bases and J lost 3, with 16 bases in between. In germline, CDR1 is SGHKS, CDR2 YYEKEE (reference sequence). This CDR3 reads CASSSVGVRFYEQYF. The DNA for the CDR3 is TGTGCCAGCAGCTCGGTTGGGGTCCGGTTCTACGAGCAGTACTTC.

This clonotype was seen once. The CDR3 loop is CASTPWTGTGGEQYF. The CDR3 bases are TGCGCCAGCACTCCCTGGACAGGGACAGGGGGCGAGCAGTACTTC. The chain joins TRBV5-1 to TRBJ2-7; 11 bases match TRBD1. The CDR3 runs to 15 residues. Germline assignment: CDR1 SGHRS and CDR2 YFSETQ. V was clipped by 6 bases and J by 6 bases; unmatched bases: 11.

This clonotype came up many times. The chain links TRBV4-1 to TRBJ2-7; a weak D match, TRBD1 (7 bases). V lost 0 bases and J lost 2, with 14 bases in between. CDR1 is MGHRA and CDR2 is YSYEKL in the germline V gene. CDR3 length: 16 amino acids. The CDR3 bases are TGCGCCAGCAGCCAAGATCTGTCCAGGGGGGCCTACGAGCAGTACTTC. This gives the protein CASSQDLSRGAYEQYF.

The V and J genes are TRBV7-9 and TRBJ2-7; D is undetermined. Trimming took off 5 bases at V and 2 bases at J, with 13 bases between the two ends. This CDR3 has 14 amino acids. Germline-derived CDR1 and CDR2 are SEHNR and FQNEAQ (reference sequence). The CDR3 bases are TGTGCCAGCAGCCCTTTCGAGAGGCCCTACGAGCAGTACTTC. Translating gives CASSPFERPYEQYF. Full variable domain (missing parts from reference TRBV7-9 and TRBJ2-7): DTGVSQNPRHKITKRGQNVTFRCDPISEHNRLYWYRQTLGQGPEFLTYFQNEAQLEKSRLLSDRFSAERPKGSFSTLEIQRTEQGDSAMYLCASSPFERPYEQYFGPGTRLTVT.

There are a few counts of this clonotype. V usage is TRBV4-3 and J usage is TRBJ1-2; no clear D gene. Germline CDR1 LGHNA, CDR2 YSLEER. V was trimmed by 4 bases and J by 6 bases, leaving 12 bases between them. CDR3 length: 13 amino acids. CDR3 sequence reads: CASSPQIWDGYTF. Written as DNA, the CDR3 is TGCGCCAGCAGCCCTCAGATTTGGGATGGCTACACCTTC.

V is TRBV3-1 and J is TRBJ1-5; D possibly corresponds to TRBD1 (5 bases). The CDR3 totals 15 residues. With 1 base removed from V and 3 bases from J, the gap between germline ends came to 10 bases. Germline CDR1 LGHDT, CDR2 YNNKEL (reference sequence). CDR3: CASSQAGTINQPQHF. As DNA, the CDR3 is TGTGCCAGCAGCCAAGCAGGGACCATCAATCAGCCCCAGCATTTT. The whole variable domain, filled in from reference TRBV3-1 and TRBJ1-5, reads DTAVSQTPKYLVTQMGNDKSIKCEQNLGHDTMYWYKQDSKKFLKIMFSYNNKELIINETVPNRFSPKSPDKAHLNLHINSLELGDSAVYFCASSQAGTINQPQHFGDGTRLSIL.

V usage is TRBV7-9 and J usage is TRBJ2-1, with D tentatively TRBD1 (6 bases). CDR3 length: 14 amino acids. V dropped 5 bases and J dropped 7 bases, with 15 bases sitting between them. Germline-derived CDR1 and CDR2 are SEHNR and FQNEAQ (reference sequence). The CDR3 DNA reads as TGTGCCAGCAGCCTAATCCTCGACAGGAATGAGCAGTTCTTC. Translated: CASSLILDRNEQFF.

CDR3 in DNA: TGTGCCAGCAGTGGCGGGGACAGGGCGTACTACGAGCAGTACTTC. Residues: CASSGGDRAYYEQYF. The chain is built from TRBV25-1 and TRBJ2-7; TRBD1 matches 9 bases. The V and J ends lost 4 bases and 3 bases, in that order; junction bases with no gene match: 7. The length of the CDR3 is 15 residues. Germline V gene data show CDR1 as MGHDK and CDR2 as SYGVNS.

This clonotype was detected only a few times. The chain carries TRBV25-1 and TRBJ1-1, with TRBD1 as a possible D gene (6 bases). V lost 2 bases and J 4 bases, leaving 14 bases between the germline ends. Per germline, CDR1 MGHDK and CDR2 SYGVNS. This CDR3 is built from 15 residues. The CDR3 loop is CASSEAYGGLTEAFF. DNA for the CDR3: TGTGCCAGCAGTGAAGCTTACGGGGGCCTCACTGAAGCTTTCTTT.

This clonotype was observed at least ten times. V gene TRBV4-1 combines with J gene TRBJ2-7; 7 bases match TRBD2. In germline, CDR1 is MGHRA, CDR2 YSYEKL. V dropped 0 bases and J dropped 4; count of bases not matched to a gene: 6. The CDR3 length is 15 residues. The CDR3 region has the DNA TGCGCCAGCAGCCAAGATCCCGGGGGGTGGTACGAGCAGTACTTC. Translating it yields CASSQDPGGWYEQYF.